This T cell receptor beta chain was identified in a study of beta chain features in type 1 diabetes. Whole-study findings and limits: Any role of HLA type in TCRB rearrangement remained unresolved here.

This clone came up a few times. Its specificity is not known. Isolated RNA was reverse transcribed in full, so expressed TCRB transcripts were sequenced. Data came from immunoSEQ multiplex PCR; TCRdb stores just in-frame clones and leaves some out. The sample includes roughly 180,000 clones, more than 10% of them seen just once. The germline V gene has CDR1 DFQATT and CDR2 SNEGSKA (reference sequence). This CDR3 contains 11 residues. The V gene lost 7 bases and the J gene lost 7 bases, with 14 bases spanning the gap. This chain connects TRBV20-1 to TRBJ2-7, with D tentatively TRBD2 (5 bases). This clonotype was sampled from a woman aged 18-30 years in good health. Sequencing used central memory CD4+ T cells from blood. CDR3 region: CSVGREREQYF. DNA of the CDR3: TGCAGTGTTGGACGGGAACGAGAGCAGTACTTC.